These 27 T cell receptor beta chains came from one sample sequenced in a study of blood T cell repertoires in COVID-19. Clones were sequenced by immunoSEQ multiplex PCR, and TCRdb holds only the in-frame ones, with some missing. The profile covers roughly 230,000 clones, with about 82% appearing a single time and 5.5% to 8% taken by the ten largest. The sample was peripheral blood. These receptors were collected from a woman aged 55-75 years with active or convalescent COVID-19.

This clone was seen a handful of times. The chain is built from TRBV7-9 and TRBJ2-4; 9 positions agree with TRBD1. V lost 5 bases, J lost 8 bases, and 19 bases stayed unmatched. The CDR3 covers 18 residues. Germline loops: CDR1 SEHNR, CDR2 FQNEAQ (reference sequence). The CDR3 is CASSNTIEPGQGEDIQYF. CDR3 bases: TGTGCCAGCAGCAACACTATCGAACCGGGACAGGGAGAGGACATTCAGTACTTC. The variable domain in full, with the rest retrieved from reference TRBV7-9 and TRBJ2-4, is DTGVSQNPRHKITKRGQNVTFRCDPISEHNRLYWYRQTLGQGPEFLTYFQNEAQLEKSRLLSDRFSAERPKGSFSTLEIQRTEQGDSAMYLCASSNTIEPGQGEDIQYFGAGTRLSVL.

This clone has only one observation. Here the CDR3 DNA reads TGTGCCAGCAGCGTAGGCAGGGCGGGAGAAAAACTGTTTTTT. This encodes CASSVGRAGEKLFF. The chain uses TRBV9 and TRBJ1-4; tentative D call: TRBD1 (5 bases). The length of the CDR3 is 14 residues. The germline V gene has CDR1 SGDLS and CDR2 YYNGEE. Trimming took off 0 bases at V and 8 bases at J, with 11 bases between the two ends.

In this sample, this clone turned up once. CDR3 DNA: TGCGCCAGCAGCCAAGATAGGGGATTGTGGCAGTTCTTC. Amino acid sequence: CASSQDRGLWQFF. The chain links TRBV4-1 to TRBJ2-1; weak D call: TRBD1 (5 bases). This CDR3 is 13 amino acids long. V dropped 0 bases and J dropped 12 bases, with 12 bases sitting between them. CDR1 MGHRA and CDR2 YSYEKL come from the germline V gene.

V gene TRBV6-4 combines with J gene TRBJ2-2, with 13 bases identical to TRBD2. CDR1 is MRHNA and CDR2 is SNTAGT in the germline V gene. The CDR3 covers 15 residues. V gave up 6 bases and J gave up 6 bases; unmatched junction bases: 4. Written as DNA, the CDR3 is TGTGCCAGCAGAGAACTAGCGGGAGGGCCCGGGGAGCTGTTTTTT. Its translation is CASRELAGGPGELFF.

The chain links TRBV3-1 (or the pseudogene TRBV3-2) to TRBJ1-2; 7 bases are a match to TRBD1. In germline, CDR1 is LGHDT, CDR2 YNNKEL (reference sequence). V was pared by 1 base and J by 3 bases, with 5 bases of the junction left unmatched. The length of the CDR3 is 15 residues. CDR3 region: CASSQVGTAYYGYTF. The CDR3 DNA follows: TGTGCCAGCAGCCAAGTCGGGACAGCCTACTATGGCTACACCTTC.

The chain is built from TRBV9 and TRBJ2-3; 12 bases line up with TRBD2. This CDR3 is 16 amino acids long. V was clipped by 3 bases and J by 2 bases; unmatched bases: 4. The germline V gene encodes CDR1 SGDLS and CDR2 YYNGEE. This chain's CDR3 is CASSALAGGNTDTQYF. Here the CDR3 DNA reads TGTGCCAGCAGCGCACTAGCGGGAGGAAACACAGATACGCAGTATTTT.

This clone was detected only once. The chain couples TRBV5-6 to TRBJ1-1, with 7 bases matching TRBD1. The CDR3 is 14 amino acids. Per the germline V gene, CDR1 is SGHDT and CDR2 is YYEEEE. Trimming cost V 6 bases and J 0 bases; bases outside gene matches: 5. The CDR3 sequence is CASKGGAVNTEAFF. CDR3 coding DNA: TGTGCCAGCAAAGGGGGCGCGGTGAACACTGAAGCTTTCTTT. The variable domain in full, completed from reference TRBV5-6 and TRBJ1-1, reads DAGVTQSPTHLIKTRGQQVTLRCSPKSGHDTVSWYQQALGQGPQFIFQYYEEEERQRGNFPDRFSGHQFPNYSSELNVNALLLGDSALYLCASKGGAVNTEAFFGQGTRLTVV.

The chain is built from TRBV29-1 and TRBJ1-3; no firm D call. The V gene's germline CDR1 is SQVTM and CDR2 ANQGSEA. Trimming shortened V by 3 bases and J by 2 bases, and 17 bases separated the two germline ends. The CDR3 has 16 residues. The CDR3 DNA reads TGCAGCGTTGACTATGGGGAGGGAAATACTGGAAACACCATATATTTT. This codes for CSVDYGEGNTGNTIYF. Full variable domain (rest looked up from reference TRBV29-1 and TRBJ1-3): SAVISQKPSRDICQRGTSLTIQCQVDSQVTMMFWYRQQPGQSLTLIATANQGSEATYESGFVIDKFPISRPNLTFSTLTVSNMSPEDSSIYLCSVDYGEGNTGNTIYFGEGSWLTVV.

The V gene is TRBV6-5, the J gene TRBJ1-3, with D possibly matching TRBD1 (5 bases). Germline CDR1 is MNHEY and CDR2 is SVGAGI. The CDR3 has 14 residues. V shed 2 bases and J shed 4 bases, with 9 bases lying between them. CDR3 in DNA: TGTGCCAGCAGTTACGGGGCAACAGGAAACACCATATATTTT. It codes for CASSYGATGNTIYF.

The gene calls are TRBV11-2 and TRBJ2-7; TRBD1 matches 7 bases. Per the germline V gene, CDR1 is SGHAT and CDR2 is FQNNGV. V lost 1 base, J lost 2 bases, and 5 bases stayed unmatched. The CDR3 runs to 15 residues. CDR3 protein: CASSLVLGTAYEQYF. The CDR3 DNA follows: TGTGCCAGCAGCTTAGTACTTGGGACAGCCTACGAGCAGTACTTC.

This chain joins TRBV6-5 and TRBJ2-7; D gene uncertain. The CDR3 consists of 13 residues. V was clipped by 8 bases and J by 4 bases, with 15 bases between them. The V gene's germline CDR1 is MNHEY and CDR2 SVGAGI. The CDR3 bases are TGTGCCAGCGGCAAAGAAATCTCGTACGAGCAGTACTTC. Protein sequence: CASGKEISYEQYF.

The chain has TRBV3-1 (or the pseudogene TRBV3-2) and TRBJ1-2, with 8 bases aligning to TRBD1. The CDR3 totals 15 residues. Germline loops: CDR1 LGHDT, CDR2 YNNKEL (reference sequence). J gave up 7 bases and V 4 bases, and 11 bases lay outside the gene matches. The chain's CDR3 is CASSPQGAHFSGYTF. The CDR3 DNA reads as TGTGCCAGCAGCCCCCAGGGGGCGCATTTCAGTGGCTACACCTTC.

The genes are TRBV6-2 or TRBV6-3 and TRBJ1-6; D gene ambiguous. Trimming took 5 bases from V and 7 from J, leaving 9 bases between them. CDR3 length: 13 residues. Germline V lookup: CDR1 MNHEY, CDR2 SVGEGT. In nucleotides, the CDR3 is TGTGCCAGCAGTCGGACTGAGAATTCACCCCTCCACTTT. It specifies CASSRTENSPLHF.

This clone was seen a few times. The chain's CDR3 is CASSEQYRGWDGYTF. CDR3 DNA sequence: TGTGCCAGCAGTGAACAATACAGGGGATGGGATGGCTACACCTTC. V is TRBV6-1 and J is TRBJ1-2; TRBD1 matches at 7 bases. With 2 bases clipped from V and 6 bases from J, the junction kept 9 bases outside the gene matches. Germline lookup yields CDR1 MNHNS and CDR2 SASEGT. The CDR3 covers 15 residues.

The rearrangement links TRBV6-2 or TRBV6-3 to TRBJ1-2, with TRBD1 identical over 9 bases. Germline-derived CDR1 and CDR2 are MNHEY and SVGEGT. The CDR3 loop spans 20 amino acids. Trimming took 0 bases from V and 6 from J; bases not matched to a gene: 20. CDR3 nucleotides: TGTGCCAGCAGTTACTCCCCGGGAGGACCTAAACCCGGGACAGGGCATGGCTACACCTTC. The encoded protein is CASSYSPGGPKPGTGHGYTF.

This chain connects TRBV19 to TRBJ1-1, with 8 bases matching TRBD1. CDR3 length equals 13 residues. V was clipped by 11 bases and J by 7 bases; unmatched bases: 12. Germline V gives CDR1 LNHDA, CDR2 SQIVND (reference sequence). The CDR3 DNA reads TGTGCCGGCCGCTCGCGACAGGGGCTTGAAGCTTTCTTT. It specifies CAGRSRQGLEAFF.

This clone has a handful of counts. The CDR3 DNA sequence: TGCGCCAGCAGCCAAGATCTGGGAGGCAATGAGCAGTTCTTC. It specifies CASSQDLGGNEQFF. The chain links TRBV4-1 to TRBJ2-1, with TRBD2 as a possible D gene (6 bases). Germline lookup yields CDR1 MGHRA and CDR2 YSYEKL. The ends were cut back, 0 bases at V and 6 bases at J, with 9 bases in the middle. This CDR3 spans 14 amino acids.

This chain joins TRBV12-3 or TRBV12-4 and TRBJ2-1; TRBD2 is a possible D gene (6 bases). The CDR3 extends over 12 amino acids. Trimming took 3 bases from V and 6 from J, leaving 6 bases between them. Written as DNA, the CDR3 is TGTGCCAGCAGTTTGGGGGGCAATGAGCAGTTCTTC. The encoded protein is CASSLGGNEQFF.

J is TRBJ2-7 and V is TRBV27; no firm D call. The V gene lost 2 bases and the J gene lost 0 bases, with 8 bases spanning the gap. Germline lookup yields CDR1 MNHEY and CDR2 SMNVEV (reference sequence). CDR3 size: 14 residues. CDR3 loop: CASSLKASSYEQYF. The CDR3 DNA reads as TGTGCCAGCAGTTTAAAGGCTAGCTCCTACGAGCAGTACTTC.

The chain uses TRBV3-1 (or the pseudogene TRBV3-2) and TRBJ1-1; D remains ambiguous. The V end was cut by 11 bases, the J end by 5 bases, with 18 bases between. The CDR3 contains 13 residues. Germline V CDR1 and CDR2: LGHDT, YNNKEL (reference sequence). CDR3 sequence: CAVRGPDGTEAFF. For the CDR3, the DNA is TGTGCCGTCCGGGGTCCTGATGGGACTGAAGCTTTCTTT.

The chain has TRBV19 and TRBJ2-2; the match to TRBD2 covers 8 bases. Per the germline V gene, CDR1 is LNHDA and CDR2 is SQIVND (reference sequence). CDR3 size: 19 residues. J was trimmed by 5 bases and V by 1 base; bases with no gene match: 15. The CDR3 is CASSIGRGGPLRRTGELFF. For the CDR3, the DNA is TGTGCCAGTAGTATAGGTCGGGGGGGGCCCCTCCGGAGGACCGGGGAGCTGTTTTTT. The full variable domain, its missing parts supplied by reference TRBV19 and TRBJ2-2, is DGGITQSPKYLFRKEGQNVTLSCEQNLNHDAMYWYRQDPGQGLRLIYYSQIVNDFQKGDIAEGYSVSREKKESFPLTVTSAQKNPTAFYLCASSIGRGGPLRRTGELFFGEGSRLTVL.

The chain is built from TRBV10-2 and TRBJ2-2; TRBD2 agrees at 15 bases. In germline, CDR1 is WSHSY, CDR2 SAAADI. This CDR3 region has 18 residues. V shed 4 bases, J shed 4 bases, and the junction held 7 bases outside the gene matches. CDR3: CASSVGLAGGPGTGELFF. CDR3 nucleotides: TGCGCCAGCAGTGTCGGACTAGCGGGGGGGCCAGGCACCGGGGAGCTGTTTTTT.

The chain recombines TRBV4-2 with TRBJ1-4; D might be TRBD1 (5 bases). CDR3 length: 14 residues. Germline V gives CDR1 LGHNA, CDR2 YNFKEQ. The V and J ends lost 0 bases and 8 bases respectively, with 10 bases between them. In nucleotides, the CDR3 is TGTGCCAGCAGCCAAGAAGGGGTATACGAAAAACTGTTTTTT. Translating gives CASSQEGVYEKLFF.

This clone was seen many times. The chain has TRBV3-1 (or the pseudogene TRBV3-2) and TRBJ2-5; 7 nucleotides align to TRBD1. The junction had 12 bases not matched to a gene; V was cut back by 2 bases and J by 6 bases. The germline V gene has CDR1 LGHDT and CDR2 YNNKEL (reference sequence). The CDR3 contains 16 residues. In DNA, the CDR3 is TGTGCCAGCAGCCAACTCCAAGTAGCACAGGGGAAGACCCAGTACTTC. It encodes CASSQLQVAQGKTQYF.

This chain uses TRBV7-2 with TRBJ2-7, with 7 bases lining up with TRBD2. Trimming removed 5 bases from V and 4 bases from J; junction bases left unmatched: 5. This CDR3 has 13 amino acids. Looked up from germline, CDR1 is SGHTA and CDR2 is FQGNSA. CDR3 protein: CASSLMRGYEQYV. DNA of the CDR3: TGTGCCAGCAGCCTCATGCGGGGGTACGAGCAGTACGTC.

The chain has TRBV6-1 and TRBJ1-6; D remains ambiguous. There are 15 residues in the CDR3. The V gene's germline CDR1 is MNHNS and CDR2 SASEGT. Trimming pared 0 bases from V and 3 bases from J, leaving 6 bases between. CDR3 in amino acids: CASSEAADYNSPLHF. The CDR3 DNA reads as TGTGCCAGCAGTGAAGCCGCGGACTATAATTCACCCCTCCACTTT.

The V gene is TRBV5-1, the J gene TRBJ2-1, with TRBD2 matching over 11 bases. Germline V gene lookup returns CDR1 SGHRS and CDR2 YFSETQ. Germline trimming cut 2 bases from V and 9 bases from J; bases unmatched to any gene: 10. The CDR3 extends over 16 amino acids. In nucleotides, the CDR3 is TGCGCCAGCAGCTTCCGACTAGCGGGGCGGGTCTCTGAGCAGTTCTTC. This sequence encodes CASSFRLAGRVSEQFF.